The sequence of this T cell receptor beta chain was determined in a study of blood T cell repertoires in COVID-19. Study summary: The origin of the acute and convalescent COVID-19 samples was the United States, Italy and Spain. From T cells, B-cell-depleted T cells, or PBMCs came the material, which was cDNA or gDNA.

In the authors' workflow: From reference gene primer amplification, estimates of nucleated cell counts were derived. This table comes from immunoSEQ multiplex PCR, and its TCRdb copy is limited to in-frame clones, with some not included. The V and J calls and clone size are taken from that table; D and trimming were inferred from the DNA. In the table there are roughly 190,000 clones, 70% to 90% of which are singletons. From germline, CDR1 is SEHNR and CDR2 FQNEAQ (reference sequence). CDR3 length: 13 residues. V lost 5 bases to trimming and J lost 5 bases; unmatched junction nucleotides: 5. The Seattle patients joined while their infection was active and were tracked longitudinally afterward.

The TCR originated in a woman aged 55 to 70 with COVID-19, enrolled during active disease. This chain joins TRBV7-9 and TRBJ2-7, with TRBD1 matching over 8 bases. Sequencing input: peripheral blood. The CDR3 loop is CASSTMTGDEQYF. In DNA, the CDR3 is TGTGCCAGCAGCACAATGACAGGGGACGAGCAGTACTTC.